This T cell receptor (beta chain) was identified during a study of blood T cell repertoires in COVID-19. Study in general: Samples of COVID-19 (acute and convalescent) were obtained from the United States, Italy and Spain. T cells, B-cell-depleted T cells, or PBMCs supplied cDNA or gDNA.

In the source study's methods: Quantification of nucleated cells was approximated via reference gene primer amplification. The table came from immunoSEQ multiplex PCR; TCRdb's copy has only in-frame clones and leaves some out. V, J and clone size derive from that table, while D and trimming were established from the DNA sequence. The sample includes 95,000 to 150,000 clones, 70% to 80% of them seen just once. The V and J ends lost 7 bases and 4 bases respectively, with 13 bases between them. Germline V gene lookup returns CDR1 SQVTM and CDR2 ANQGSEA. The CDR3 has 12 amino acids. V is TRBV29-1 and J is TRBJ1-1; possibly TRBD1 for D (6 bases). This TCR derives from a human donor in a cohort sampled during active COVID-19. Sequencing was performed on peripheral blood. CDR3: CSAQGGGTEAFF. The CDR3 region has the DNA TGCAGCGCCCAGGGAGGGGGCACTGAAGCTTTCTTT.